Given below is one T cell receptor beta chain in context. Its antigen is as yet unknown. The CDR3 is 15 amino acids. V was pared by 4 bases and J by 6 bases, with 7 bases of the junction left unmatched. CDR1 SGHDT and CDR2 YYEEEE come from the germline V gene. A single record per CDR3 protein comes from TCRdb applying MiXCR to the reads. The sample yields roughly 320,000 distinct CDR3 sequences, about 9.1% seen once. This sample was taken from a study of T cell repertoires in cytomegalovirus infection. Study-wide background: Public TCR beta signatures indicated both CMV infection and matching HLA type.

Study-wide points: Ex vivo responses were dominated by HLA-C-restricted CMV-specific TCR beta clonotypes. There were carriers of CMV plus the relevant HLA, and cumulative public TCR beta family frequency identified them.

The source material was PBMCs. The V gene is TRBV5-6, the J gene TRBJ2-1; 10 nucleotides match TRBD2. The TCR sequence derives from a human donor in good health (CMV status not recorded). Some clones in this sample may be carry-over from other donors' samples. The CDR3, as DNA: TGTGCCAGCAGCCCCCGGACTAGCGGAATCAATGAGCAGTTCTTC. Protein product: CASSPRTSGINEQFF.